The rows below give T cell receptor beta chains drawn from one sample of a study of T cell responses to AZD1222 COVID-19 vaccine. Profiling relied on immunoSEQ multiplex PCR, and the TCRdb table lists in-frame clones only, not all of them. The sample has 90,000 to 120,000 clones, 85% to 95% seen once. The specimen comprised peripheral blood, sampled 28 days after the second AZD1222 dose. Receptors were obtained from an adult who received the AZD1222 COVID-19 vaccine. CDR3s include the opening cysteine and the closing phenylalanine or tryptophan. A D gene is named only where the DNA matches it firmly. For some rows the clone size is stated as once, few or many, or as a class when expanded; others skip it.

j_gene: TRBJ1-2
abundance: NA
d_gene: NA
v_gene: TRBV7-8
CDR3nt: TGTGCCAGCAGCTACGCCGGGACAACCTATGGCTACACCTTC
CDR3aa: CASSYAGTTYGYTF

j_gene: TRBJ2-5
abundance: NA
d_gene: NA
v_gene: TRBV7-2
CDR3nt: TGTGCCAGCAGCTCGTTACCTACTGGGGAGACCCAGTACTTC
CDR3aa: CASSSLPTGETQYF

j_gene: TRBJ1-2
abundance: NA
d_gene: NA
v_gene: TRBV7-8
CDR3nt: TGTGCCAGCAGCCCAGGGGAGCTTCGTGGCTACACCTTC
CDR3aa: CASSPGELRGYTF

j_gene: TRBJ2-5
abundance: NA
d_gene: TRBD2
v_gene: TRBV7-2
CDR3nt: TGTGCCAGCAGCCCCGGGGAGCTAGCGGGGGGACTGAAAGAGACCCAGTACTTC
CDR3aa: CASSPGELAGGLKETQYF

j_gene: TRBJ1-2
abundance: NA
d_gene: TRBD1
v_gene: TRBV18
CDR3nt: TGTGCCAGCTCAACAGCCCCGGGACAGGGGGTTGGCTACACCTTC
CDR3aa: CASSTAPGQGVGYTF

j_gene: TRBJ1-1
abundance: NA
d_gene: TRBD1
v_gene: TRBV12-5
CDR3nt: TGTGCTAGTGGTTTCCACAGGGGGGGGTTCATGAACACTGAAGCTTTCTTT
CDR3aa: CASGFHRGGFMNTEAFF

j_gene: TRBJ2-7
abundance: NA
d_gene: TRBD2
v_gene: TRBV27
CDR3nt: TGTGCCAGCAGCCCCCTTTATAGCGGGAGGGAGTCCGAGCAGTACTTC
CDR3aa: CASSPLYSGRESEQYF

j_gene: TRBJ2-4
abundance: NA
d_gene: TRBD1
v_gene: TRBV27
CDR3nt: TGTGCCAGCAAGGGACAGGGGGCAAACATTCAGTACTTC
CDR3aa: CASKGQGANIQYF

j_gene: TRBJ1-6
abundance: NA
d_gene: NA
v_gene: TRBV19
CDR3nt: TGTGCCAGTAGTATCCGAGAGGGTGGAAGGTCACCCCTCCACTTT
CDR3aa: CASSIREGGRSPLHF

j_gene: TRBJ1-2
abundance: once
d_gene: TRBD1
v_gene: TRBV15
CDR3nt: TGTGCCACCAGCGGACAGGGCGCAAACTATGGCTACACCTTC
CDR3aa: CATSGQGANYGYTF

j_gene: TRBJ1-3
abundance: NA
d_gene: NA
v_gene: TRBV6-5
CDR3nt: TGTGCCAGGTCACAGGCGGTCAGAAACACCATATATTTT
CDR3aa: CARSQAVRNTIYF

j_gene: TRBJ2-3
abundance: NA
d_gene: NA
v_gene: TRBV11-3
CDR3nt: TGTGCCAGCAGCTTAACTCCGGGCCTTGAAGATACGCAGTATTTT
CDR3aa: CASSLTPGLEDTQYF

j_gene: TRBJ2-1
abundance: NA
d_gene: NA
v_gene: TRBV11-3
CDR3nt: TGTGCCAGCAGCTCAAGGACAGCCTCCTACAATGAGCAGTTCTTC
CDR3aa: CASSSRTASYNEQFF

j_gene: TRBJ2-5
abundance: NA
d_gene: NA
v_gene: TRBV28
CDR3nt: TGTGCCAGCAGTTTGGCCCAGGGCAGCCAAGAGACCCAGTACTTC
CDR3aa: CASSLAQGSQETQYF

j_gene: TRBJ1-6
abundance: NA
d_gene: NA
v_gene: TRBV3-1/TRBV3-2
CDR3nt: TGTGCCAGCAGCCAAGAGTCAGGGTGGAATTCACCCCTCCACTTT
CDR3aa: CASSQESGWNSPLHF

j_gene: TRBJ2-7
abundance: NA
d_gene: NA
v_gene: TRBV12-3/TRBV12-4
CDR3nt: TGTGCCAGCAGCTACTCCTACGAGCAGTACTTC
CDR3aa: CASSYSYEQYF

j_gene: TRBJ1-2
abundance: once
d_gene: NA
v_gene: TRBV10-1
CDR3nt: TGCGCCAGCAGTCTACCAGGGGATGGCTACACCTTC
CDR3aa: CASSLPGDGYTF

j_gene: TRBJ2-2
abundance: NA
d_gene: NA
v_gene: TRBV7-8
CDR3nt: TGTGCCAGCAGCTTAGCACGAATAAAACCGTTGGCCGGGGAGCTGTTTTTT
CDR3aa: CASSLARIKPLAGELFF

j_gene: TRBJ2-3
abundance: NA
d_gene: TRBD1
v_gene: TRBV2
CDR3nt: TGTGCCGGGAGACAGGGGCCCAGCACAGATACGCAGTATTTT
CDR3aa: CAGRQGPSTDTQYF

j_gene: TRBJ1-2
abundance: NA
d_gene: NA
v_gene: TRBV6-5
CDR3nt: TGTGCCAGCAAACTCTATGGCTACACCTTC
CDR3aa: CASKLYGYTF

j_gene: TRBJ1-6
abundance: NA
d_gene: NA
v_gene: TRBV7-8
CDR3nt: TGTGCCAGCAGCTTCCACAAAGGAAGTTCACCCCTCCACTTT
CDR3aa: CASSFHKGSSPLHF

j_gene: TRBJ2-1
abundance: NA
d_gene: TRBD2
v_gene: TRBV9
CDR3nt: TGTGCCAGCAGCGTCCCAAAGAAGGGGACTAGCGGAAGTAATGAGCAGTTCTTC
CDR3aa: CASSVPKKGTSGSNEQFF

j_gene: TRBJ1-5
abundance: NA
d_gene: NA
v_gene: TRBV15
CDR3nt: TGTGCCACCAGCAGAGACGGACAGTCCAGTCCGTCCCAGCCCCAGCATTTT
CDR3aa: CATSRDGQSSPSQPQHF

j_gene: TRBJ1-5
abundance: once
d_gene: TRBD1
v_gene: TRBV2
CDR3nt: TGTGCCAGCAGAGACAGGGGAGCTCAGCCCCAGCATTTT
CDR3aa: CASRDRGAQPQHF

j_gene: TRBJ1-2
abundance: NA
d_gene: NA
v_gene: TRBV12-3/TRBV12-4
CDR3nt: TGTGCCAGCAGTTTTGGACGGAACTATGGCTACACCTTC
CDR3aa: CASSFGRNYGYTF

j_gene: TRBJ2-2
abundance: NA
d_gene: NA
v_gene: TRBV7-6
CDR3nt: TGTGCCAGCAGCTCGACAGGGAACACCGGGGAGCTGTTTTTT
CDR3aa: CASSSTGNTGELFF

j_gene: TRBJ2-2
abundance: NA
d_gene: NA
v_gene: TRBV19
CDR3nt: TGTGCCAGTAGTATAGATCACAGCGTCGCGGGGGAGCTGTTTTTT
CDR3aa: CASSIDHSVAGELFF

j_gene: TRBJ2-2
abundance: medium-sized
d_gene: NA
v_gene: TRBV6-5
CDR3nt: TGTGCCAGCAGTTACTCGACAGCAGTCGAAACCGGGGAGCTGTTTTTT
CDR3aa: CASSYSTAVETGELFF

j_gene: TRBJ1-5
abundance: once
d_gene: NA
v_gene: TRBV30
CDR3nt: TGTGCCTGGAGTCGACAGGAGCATCAGCCCCAGCATTTT
CDR3aa: CAWSRQEHQPQHF

j_gene: TRBJ2-5
abundance: NA
d_gene: TRBD2
v_gene: TRBV27
CDR3nt: TGTGCCAGCAGTTGGGGGACTAGCAGTCAAGAGACCCAGTACTTC
CDR3aa: CASSWGTSSQETQYF

j_gene: TRBJ1-6
abundance: NA
d_gene: NA
v_gene: TRBV6-1
CDR3nt: TGTGCCAGCAGTGGCCAGGGCAATATCGGTAATTCACCCCTCCACTTT
CDR3aa: CASSGQGNIGNSPLHF

j_gene: TRBJ2-7
abundance: NA
d_gene: TRBD1
v_gene: TRBV6-5
CDR3nt: TGTGCCAGCATCCCCCCGGTCCAGGGGGTCTACGAGCAGTACTTC
CDR3aa: CASIPPVQGVYEQYF

j_gene: TRBJ2-2
abundance: NA
d_gene: TRBD1
v_gene: TRBV4-1
CDR3nt: TGCGCCAGCAGCCAAGTCACAGGGGGCTTTCGAACCGGGGAGCTGTTTTTT
CDR3aa: CASSQVTGGFRTGELFF

j_gene: TRBJ1-6
abundance: NA
d_gene: TRBD1
v_gene: TRBV3-1/TRBV3-2
CDR3nt: TGTGCCAGCAGCCCTACTCCAGGGGGGAATTCACCCCTCCACTTT
CDR3aa: CASSPTPGGNSPLHF

j_gene: TRBJ1-5
abundance: NA
d_gene: TRBD1
v_gene: TRBV5-6
CDR3nt: TGTGCCAGCAGCTTCAGCGCAAGGACAGGGGCACAGCCCCAGCATTTT
CDR3aa: CASSFSARTGAQPQHF

j_gene: TRBJ1-1
abundance: NA
d_gene: NA
v_gene: TRBV12-3/TRBV12-4
CDR3nt: TGTGCCAGCAGTTTAGTACAGGCATCTGAAGCTTTCTTT
CDR3aa: CASSLVQASEAFF